This TCR beta chain was obtained from a study of blood T cell repertoires in COVID-19. Background on the study: T cells, B-cell-depleted T cells, or PBMCs provided the cDNA or gDNA that served as material.

Sequencing was performed with immunoSEQ multiplex PCR; in TCRdb, only in-frame clones are kept and a portion is missing. Found here are about 220,000 clones, 75% to 85% of them singletons; the top ten hold approximately 5.2%. This CDR3 is built from 13 residues. V lost 2 bases and J lost 1, with 8 bases in between. Germline CDR1 and CDR2: SQVTM and ANQGSEA. This clone was seen a single time. Enrolment of Seattle patients took place during active infection, and they were followed longitudinally. Sequenced input: peripheral blood. The rearrangement joins TRBV29-1 to TRBJ1-1; TRBD1 is a possible D gene (6 bases). The receptor's source is a woman between 70 and 85 years old with COVID-19, enrolled during active disease. This CDR3 is CSVETGRNTEAFF. The DNA for the CDR3 is TGCAGCGTTGAAACAGGGAGGAACACTGAAGCTTTCTTT. Full variable domain (rest looked up from reference TRBV29-1 and TRBJ1-1): SAVISQKPSRDICQRGTSLTIQCQVDSQVTMMFWYRQQPGQSLTLIATANQGSEATYESGFVIDKFPISRPNLTFSTLTVSNMSPEDSSIYLCSVETGRNTEAFFGQGTRLTVV.